This TCR beta chain originates from a study of spatial heterogeneity in lung cancer. MiXCR was run by TCRdb on the 5' RACE reads, yielding one entry per CDR3 protein. The data show about 48,000 distinct CDR3 sequences, about 5.8% seen once. Ten or more counts support this clonotype. Trimming left V 5 bases short and J 1 base short, with 8 bases between. The CDR3 contains 13 residues. Time point in this sample: sample taken at primary tumor resection. Whole RNA obtained from tumor, nontumor lung or frozen PBMC underwent sequencing without sorting. V and J are TRBV12-3 or TRBV12-4 and TRBJ1-1; no clear D gene. This specimen consisted of PBMCs, obtained at surgery. This receptor was obtained from a male donor with early-stage non-small cell lung cancer. Written as DNA, the CDR3 is TGTGCCAGCAGTCCCCTCGAGAACACTGAAGCTTTCTTT. It is translated as CASSPLENTEAFF.